This T cell receptor (beta chain) was observed in a study of cytomegalovirus exposure and HLA in healthy donors. Study at large: A later analysis reported the 90 to 150 validation repertoires used the same platform as the approximately 650 first-cohort repertoires. Regarding the study as a whole: It was reportedly the case that the classifier diagnosed cytomegalovirus status with high specificity and sensitivity. About 150 TCR beta chains were listed as cytomegalovirus-associated.

This CDR3 comprises 15 residues. Germline CDR1 and CDR2: SGHRS and YFSETQ. J gave up 5 bases and V 7 bases, and 8 bases lay outside the gene matches. Assay used: immunoSEQ multiplex PCR; TCRdb lists only in-frame clones, some missing. This sample has 100,000 to 150,000 clones, with just under 90% found just once. About this clone: What it recognizes is unknown.

The clonotype was recovered from a man aged 30 to 39 in good health and CMV-seronegative. Sequencing was carried out using PBMCs. The chain has TRBV5-1 and TRBJ2-3; 12 positions agree with TRBD1. The CDR3 nucleotides are TGCGCCAGCCATACCGGGACAGGGGGCGTAGATACGCAGTATTTT. Protein sequence: CASHTGTGGVDTQYF.